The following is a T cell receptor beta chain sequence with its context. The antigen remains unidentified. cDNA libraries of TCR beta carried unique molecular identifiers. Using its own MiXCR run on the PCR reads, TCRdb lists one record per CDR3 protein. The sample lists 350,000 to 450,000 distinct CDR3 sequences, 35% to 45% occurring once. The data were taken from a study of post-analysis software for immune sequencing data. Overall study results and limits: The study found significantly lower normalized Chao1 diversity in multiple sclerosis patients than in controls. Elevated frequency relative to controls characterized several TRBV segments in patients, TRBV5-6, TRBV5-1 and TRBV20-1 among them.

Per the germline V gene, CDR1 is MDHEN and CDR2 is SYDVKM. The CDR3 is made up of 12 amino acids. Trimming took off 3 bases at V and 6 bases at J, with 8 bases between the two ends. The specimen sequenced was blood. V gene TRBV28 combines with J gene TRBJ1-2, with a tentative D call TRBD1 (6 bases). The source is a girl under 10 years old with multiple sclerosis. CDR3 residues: CASSLEGDGYTF. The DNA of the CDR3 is TGTGCCAGCAGTTTGGAGGGGGATGGCTACACCTTC.